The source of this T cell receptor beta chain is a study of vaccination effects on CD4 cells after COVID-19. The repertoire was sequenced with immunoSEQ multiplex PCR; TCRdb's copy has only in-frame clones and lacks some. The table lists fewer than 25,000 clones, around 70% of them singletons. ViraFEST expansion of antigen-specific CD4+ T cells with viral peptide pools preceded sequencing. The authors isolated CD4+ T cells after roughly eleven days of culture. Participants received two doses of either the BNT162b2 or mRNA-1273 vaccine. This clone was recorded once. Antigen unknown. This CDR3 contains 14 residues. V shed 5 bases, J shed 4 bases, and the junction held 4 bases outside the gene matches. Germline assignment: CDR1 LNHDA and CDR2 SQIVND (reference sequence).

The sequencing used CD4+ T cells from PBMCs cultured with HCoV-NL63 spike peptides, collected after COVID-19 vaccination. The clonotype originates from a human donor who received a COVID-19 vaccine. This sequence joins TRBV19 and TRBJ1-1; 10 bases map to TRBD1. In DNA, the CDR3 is TGTGCCAGTAGTGTGACAGGGGGCGGCACTGAAGCTTTCTTT. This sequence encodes CASSVTGGGTEAFF.